This T cell receptor beta chain derives from a study of blood T cell repertoires in COVID-19. Background on the study: The study drew acute and convalescent COVID-19 samples from the United States, Italy and Spain. Sample material is recorded as cDNA or gDNA derived from T cells, B-cell-depleted T cells, or PBMCs.

The CDR3 consists of 15 residues. CDR1 MGHRA and CDR2 YSYEKL come from the germline V gene. J gave up 4 bases and V 3 bases, and 6 bases lay outside the gene matches. Per the study methods: Amplification of reference gene primers was used by the study to estimate nucleated cell counts. Some clones are missing from TCRdb's copy, which holds only in-frame ones; the method was immunoSEQ multiplex PCR. D and trimming come from the DNA, and the V and J calls and clone size come from that table. The sample records around 100,000 clones, around nine tenths being singletons. The sample was peripheral blood. The sequence came from a human donor in a cohort sampled during active COVID-19. The chain has TRBV4-1 and TRBJ2-3, with 8 bases lining up with TRBD1. CDR3 protein: CASSQRVQGADTQYF. The CDR3, as DNA: TGCGCCAGCAGCCAGAGAGTACAGGGGGCAGATACGCAGTATTTT.